The 27 T cell receptor beta chains presented below share a single source sample, sequenced in a study of cytomegalovirus exposure and HLA in healthy donors. Profiled with immunoSEQ multiplex PCR; TCRdb holds only in-frame clones, not every one. The data hold hundreds of thousands of clones, with around 89% observed a single time. The sequenced sample consisted of PBMCs. These receptors all stem from a young woman in good health and CMV-seronegative.

The genes are TRBV27 and TRBJ2-7, with 8 bases aligning to TRBD1. The CDR3 is 14 residues long. From germline, CDR1 is MNHEY and CDR2 SMNVEV (reference sequence). V shed 4 bases and J 6 bases; nucleotides not matched to a gene: 8. The CDR3 reads CASSSTGVGGEQYF. The DNA of the CDR3 is TGTGCCAGCAGTTCGACAGGGGTCGGGGGCGAGCAGTACTTC.

This chain uses TRBV28 with TRBJ1-3; maybe TRBD1 (6 bases). CDR1 MDHEN and CDR2 SYDVKM come from the germline V gene. The CDR3 is made up of 14 amino acids. Trimming cost V 5 bases and J 4 bases, with 12 bases left between them. The CDR3 here is CASSPGTLGNTIYF. The CDR3 region has the DNA TGTGCCAGCAGTCCGGGGACATTGGGAAACACCATATATTTT.

The chain uses TRBV11-1 and TRBJ2-7, with 7 positions matching TRBD1. Germline V gene data show CDR1 as SGHAT and CDR2 as FQDESV (reference sequence). The CDR3 runs 14 residues. The J segment lost 7 bases and the V segment lost 4 bases, leaving 10 bases of the junction unmatched. The CDR3 nucleotides read TGTGCCAGCAGCTCGAGACAGGGTCAGAGGGAGCAGTACTTC. It is translated as CASSSRQGQREQYF. The full variable domain, its missing parts supplied by reference TRBV11-1 and TRBJ2-7, is EAEVAQSPRYKITEKSQAVAFWCDPISGHATLYWYRQILGQGPELLVQFQDESVVDDSQLPKDRFSAERLKGVDSTLKIQPAELGDSAMYLCASSSRQGQREQYFGPGTRLTVT.

This chain links TRBV11-2 with TRBJ2-7, with D maybe TRBD1 (6 bases). The CDR3 length is 14 residues. V gave up 3 bases and J gave up 6 bases, with 15 bases separating them. Germline loops: CDR1 SGHAT, CDR2 FQNNGV. CDR3 protein: CASSLAGDRGEQYF. CDR3 DNA: TGTGCCAGCAGCTTGGCAGGGGATAGAGGCGAGCAGTACTTC.

CDR3 protein: CASSEGRIAKNIQYF. In nucleotides, the CDR3 is TGTGCCAGCAGTGAAGGCAGAATAGCCAAAAACATTCAGTACTTC. The chain couples TRBV2 to TRBJ2-4, with unresolved D. Trimming stripped 1 base from V and 0 bases from J, with 7 bases between. CDR3 length: 15 residues. CDR1 SNHLY and CDR2 FYNNEI come from the germline V gene.

This chain links TRBV20-1 with TRBJ2-1; D ambiguous. CDR1 is DFQATT and CDR2 is SNEGSKA in the germline V gene (reference sequence). The CDR3 covers 10 residues. Trimming removed 2 bases at V and 8 bases at J, with 4 bases between. The CDR3 loop is CSARLHEQFF. The CDR3 DNA reads as TGCAGTGCTAGACTCCATGAGCAGTTCTTC.

This clone appeared a single time. This rearrangement joins TRBV6-1 to TRBJ1-5; D is perhaps TRBD1 (5 bases). This CDR3 comprises 14 residues. CDR1 is MNHNS and CDR2 is SASEGT in the germline V gene. The germline V and J ends were trimmed by 4 bases and 2 bases, with 9 bases remaining between them. CDR3 in DNA: TGTGCCAGCAGTGGAGGGGAGGGCAATCAGCCCCAGCATTTT. As protein: CASSGGEGNQPQHF.

The chain has TRBV2 and TRBJ2-5; perhaps TRBD1 as D (6 bases). V dropped 7 bases and J dropped 3 bases, with 15 bases sitting between them. The CDR3 is 14 amino acids. Germline V gene sequence: CDR1 SNHLY, CDR2 FYNNEI. The CDR3 region is CASTPDRTEETQYF. Here the CDR3 DNA reads TGTGCCAGCACCCCCGACAGGACAGAAGAGACCCAGTACTTC.

The chain is built from TRBV10-1 and TRBJ2-2; 13 bases map to TRBD2. CDR1 and CDR2 (germline): WNHNN, SYGVQD (reference sequence). J was trimmed by 6 bases and V by 0 bases; bases with no gene match: 7. The CDR3 consists of 18 residues. CDR3 region: CASSESKAGLAGAGELFF. CDR3 sequence (DNA): TGCGCCAGCAGTGAGTCGAAAGCCGGACTAGCGGGAGCCGGGGAGCTGTTTTTT.

This clone occurred a few times. The chain uses TRBV5-1 and TRBJ2-2, with D uncertain. With 0 bases removed from V and 6 bases from J, the gap between germline ends came to 12 bases. Germline V gives CDR1 SGHRS, CDR2 YFSETQ. This CDR3 comprises 15 residues. The CDR3 region is CASSLGGLSSGELFF. For the CDR3, the DNA is TGCGCCAGCAGCTTGGGTGGCTTGTCGTCCGGGGAGCTGTTTTTT.

The chain links TRBV27 to TRBJ2-3; a weak D match, TRBD2 (6 bases). V lost 3 bases to trimming and J lost 6 bases, with 10 bases between them. There are 13 residues in the CDR3. Germline loops: CDR1 MNHEY, CDR2 SMNVEV (reference sequence). The CDR3, as DNA: TGTGCCAGCAGTTTGGCAGGAGGGGATACGCAGTATTTT. Protein sequence: CASSLAGGDTQYF.

The V and J genes are TRBV11-2 and TRBJ1-1; possible D gene TRBD1, 5 bases. V was trimmed by 0 bases and J by 1 base, leaving 15 bases between them. From germline, CDR1 is SGHAT and CDR2 FQNNGV. This CDR3 is 17 amino acids long. The CDR3 sequence is CASSLEGVQVSNTEAFF. The CDR3 nucleotides read TGTGCCAGCAGCTTAGAAGGGGTTCAGGTATCGAACACTGAAGCTTTCTTT.

This clone was recorded once. The CDR3 region has the DNA TGCGCCAGCAGCCCTGCTAATTCTCAGGGAGAGCAGTTCTTC. Protein product: CASSPANSQGEQFF. This chain joins TRBV5-1 and TRBJ2-1; TRBD1 might be the D (5 bases). V was shortened by 4 bases and J by 10 bases, with 18 bases between the two germline ends. Germline loops: CDR1 SGHRS, CDR2 YFSETQ. The CDR3 contains 14 residues. Complete variable domain (other parts from reference TRBV5-1 and TRBJ2-1): KAGVTQTPRYLIKTRGQQVTLSCSPISGHRSVSWYQQTPGQGLQFLFEYFSETQRNKGNFPGRFSGRQFSNSRSEMNVSTLELGDSALYLCASSPANSQGEQFFGPGTRLTVL.

This clone occurred once. The rearrangement links TRBV27 to TRBJ2-2; TRBD2 agrees at 7 bases. Trimming cost V 3 bases and J 3 bases; bases outside gene matches: 4. The germline V gene encodes CDR1 MNHEY and CDR2 SMNVEV (reference sequence). The CDR3 totals 15 residues. This CDR3 is CASSFSSGHTGELFF. CDR3 in DNA: TGTGCCAGCAGTTTTTCTAGCGGTCACACCGGGGAGCTGTTTTTT.

The chain combines TRBV29-1 with TRBJ2-5; 9 positions match TRBD1. The V segment lost 7 bases and the J segment 4 bases; nucleotides outside the gene matches: 4. Germline values: CDR1 SQVTM, CDR2 ANQGSEA. The length of the CDR3 is 12 residues. In DNA form, the CDR3 reads TGCAGCGGGGGACAGGGAGGAGAGACCCAGTACTTC. Protein product: CSGGQGGETQYF.

The rearrangement uses TRBV28 and TRBJ2-7; weak D call: TRBD1 (6 bases). The ends were cut back, 5 bases at V and 0 bases at J, with 14 bases in the middle. Germline CDR1 is MDHEN and CDR2 is SYDVKM. The CDR3 loop spans 15 amino acids. The CDR3 DNA sequence: TGTGCCAGCAGTAAGACAGGACTTCTCTCCTACGAGCAGTACTTC. Amino acid sequence: CASSKTGLLSYEQYF.

Points on this clone: One end of the junction does not line up with germline, which may come from a read error. V and J are TRBV15 and TRBJ1-2; D is unresolved. This CDR3 is built from 14 residues. The V gene's germline CDR1 is LNHNV and CDR2 YYDKDF (reference sequence). CDR3 sequence (DNA): TGTGCCACCAGCGGAGACGGAGGGATCTATGGCTACACCTTC. It codes for CATSGDGGIYGYTF.

This clone was counted a single time. The gene calls are TRBV5-1 and TRBJ2-4; maybe TRBD1 (5 bases). V shed 5 bases and J shed 7 bases, with 13 bases lying between them. CDR3 length: 13 residues. Germline CDR1 and CDR2: SGHRS and YFSETQ. CDR3 DNA sequence: TGCGCCAGCAGGGAAGACAGTCGGAACATTCAGTACTTC. Its translation: CASREDSRNIQYF.

This clone showed up just a few times. The chain is built from TRBV25-1 and TRBJ2-3, with a tentative D call TRBD1 (6 bases). The germline gives CDR1 MGHDK, CDR2 SYGVNS. The CDR3 is 13 residues long. Trimming removed 8 bases at V and 2 bases at J, with 11 bases between. CDR3 nucleotide sequence: TGTGCCAGCCAAGGACAGTCCACAGATACGCAGTATTTT. Encoded protein: CASQGQSTDTQYF.

A single count supports this clone. This chain connects TRBV23-1 to TRBJ2-7, with 9 bases aligning to TRBD2. TRBV23-1 qualifies as an ORF whose function is uncertain. V was clipped by 4 bases and J by 3 bases; unmatched bases: 7. The CDR3 length is 15 residues. The DNA of the CDR3 is TGCGCCAGCAGTCTTCCTCCGACTAGCGGCTACGAGCAGTACTTC. Protein sequence: CASSLPPTSGYEQYF.

With regard to this clone: The identical CDR3 is also encoded by other nucleotide sequences in the sample. This chain uses TRBV13 with TRBJ2-5, with no clear D. In germline, CDR1 is PRHDT, CDR2 FYEKMQ (reference sequence). The CDR3 spans 12 residues. V lost 5 bases to trimming and J lost 1 base, with 5 bases between them. CDR3 amino acids: CASSLLQETQYF. CDR3 nucleotide sequence: TGTGCCAGCAGCCTACTCCAAGAGACCCAGTACTTC.

The rearrangement joins TRBV29-1 to TRBJ2-7; 10 bases agree with TRBD2. The germline V gene encodes CDR1 SQVTM and CDR2 ANQGSEA. The V segment lost 4 bases and the J segment 2 bases; nucleotides outside the gene matches: 14. The CDR3 sequence is 17 residues long. Written as DNA, the CDR3 is TGCAGCGTTGGGAGAGTAGCGGGAGGCCATCCAACCTACGAGCAGTACTTC. Encoded protein: CSVGRVAGGHPTYEQYF.

This rearrangement joins TRBV29-1 to TRBJ1-3; the D is unclear. V was trimmed by 6 bases and J by 0 bases, leaving 12 bases between them. Looked up from germline, CDR1 is SQVTM and CDR2 is ANQGSEA. The CDR3 is 14 amino acids. CDR3 sequence reads: CSVQGRNSGNTIYF. For the CDR3, the DNA is TGCAGCGTCCAAGGCAGGAACTCTGGAAACACCATATATTTT. The whole variable domain, filled in from reference TRBV29-1 and TRBJ1-3, reads SAVISQKPSRDICQRGTSLTIQCQVDSQVTMMFWYRQQPGQSLTLIATANQGSEATYESGFVIDKFPISRPNLTFSTLTVSNMSPEDSSIYLCSVQGRNSGNTIYFGEGSWLTVV.

The CDR3: CASSLTGTGDSVRPLHF. The CDR3 DNA sequence: TGCGCCAGCAGCCTGACAGGGACGGGGGATTCGGTTCGGCCCCTCCACTTT. The gene calls are TRBV5-1 and TRBJ1-6; 7 bases map to TRBD1. Germline CDR1 SGHRS, CDR2 YFSETQ. The CDR3 spans 17 residues. The J segment lost 13 bases and the V segment lost 4 bases, leaving 20 bases of the junction unmatched.

This sequence joins TRBV9 and TRBJ2-6; D is perhaps TRBD2 (6 bases). Trimming left V 5 bases short and J 2 bases short, with 8 bases between. CDR3 length: 14 residues. The germline V gene encodes CDR1 SGDLS and CDR2 YYNGEE. The CDR3 coding sequence is TGTGCCAGCAGAGGAGGGACTGGGGCCAACGTCCTGACTTTC. Protein: CASRGGTGANVLTF.

The CDR3 region has the DNA TGTGCCAGCAGCTTAGTAGGAGCGGGAGGGCCCGGCACAGATACGCAGTATTTT. This codes for CASSLVGAGGPGTDTQYF. This rearrangement joins TRBV7-6 to TRBJ2-3; 10 bases fit TRBD2. Germline-derived CDR1 and CDR2 are SGHVS and FNYEAQ. J gave up 1 base and V 1 base, and 8 bases lay outside the gene matches. The CDR3 is 18 amino acids.

The chain recombines TRBV18 with TRBJ2-5; 7 bases agree with TRBD1. Germline CDR1 is KGHSH and CDR2 is LQKENI. The CDR3 length is 15 residues. J gave up 1 base and V 3 bases, and 5 bases lay outside the gene matches. CDR3 sequence reads: CASSPQQGSQETQYF. The DNA of the CDR3 is TGTGCCAGCTCACCTCAACAGGGGTCCCAAGAGACCCAGTACTTC. The full variable domain, in which reference TRBV18 and TRBJ2-5 provide the parts outside the CDR3, is NAGVMQNPRHLVRRRGQEARLRCSPMKGHSHVYWYRQLPEEGLKFMVYLQKENIIDESGMPKERFSAEFPKEGPSILRIQQVVRGDSAAYFCASSPQQGSQETQYFGPGTRLLVL.